The rows below give T cell receptor beta chains drawn from one sample of a study of T cell responses to AZD1222 COVID-19 vaccine. Clones were read by immunoSEQ multiplex PCR, and TCRdb kept only the in-frame ones, dropping some. This table has some 120,000 clones, 70% to 85% appearing once. Sequencing was performed on peripheral blood, taken 28 days after the second AZD1222 dose. The source is an adult who received the AZD1222 COVID-19 vaccine. CDR3s include the opening cysteine and the closing phenylalanine or tryptophan.

cdr3_aa,j_call,v_call
CASSYVPGANVLTF,TRBJ2-6,TRBV6-5
CASSPQRGSPLHF,TRBJ1-6,TRBV7-9
CASSAGDSPLHF,TRBJ1-6,TRBV19
CASITLGGTGFVNSPLHF,TRBJ1-6,TRBV6-4
CASATTGSDTQYF,TRBJ2-3,TRBV12-5
CASSPPGTGAYTEAFF,TRBJ1-1,TRBV28
CASTEGTGPGQYF,TRBJ2-7,TRBV2
CASSSRTRHTDTQYF,TRBJ2-3,TRBV7-2
CASSLIGQGGTGELFF,TRBJ2-2,TRBV7-3
CASSTSDREWSGYTF,TRBJ1-2,TRBV28
CSALTEQETQYF,TRBJ2-5,TRBV29-1
CASGGQDYGYTF,TRBJ1-2,TRBV7-9
CASSATAEVMPQYF,TRBJ2-3,TRBV9
CASSLMAQGIEQYF,TRBJ2-7,TRBV11-1
CASSPRGGPHGYTF,TRBJ1-2,TRBV18
CASSQDSYQETQYF,TRBJ2-5,TRBV4-1
CASSLAVTTNEKLFF,TRBJ1-4,TRBV7-9
CASSPRTGGNTEAFF,TRBJ1-1,TRBV27
CATGHGGGKGEQYF,TRBJ2-7,TRBV6-5
CASSSVRAGGSYEQYF,TRBJ2-7,TRBV5-1
CASRRPGQGQQETQYF,TRBJ2-5,TRBV11-2
CASTKGIVAGEQFF,TRBJ2-1,TRBV2
CASSISGYYGYTF,TRBJ1-2,TRBV19
CSVEEGRSSYEQYF,TRBJ2-7,TRBV29-1
CASSPKDRDGTDTQYF,TRBJ2-3,TRBV9
CASSLRRGNEKLFF,TRBJ1-4,TRBV5-6
CASRGDSIYEQYF,TRBJ2-7,TRBV27
CASSLSSTDTQYF,TRBJ2-3,TRBV5-6
CASSLADELYEQYF,TRBJ2-7,TRBV7-8
CASDHIRHSLPFF,TRBJ1-1,TRBV7-3
CASTPNEYQETQYF,TRBJ2-5,TRBV7-2
CASSQDTNTEAFF,TRBJ1-1,TRBV7-3
CASSRQGRGYSNQPQHF,TRBJ1-5,TRBV28
CASSQPWQGLSREKLFF,TRBJ1-4,TRBV7-6
CASSTGLGGNTIYF,TRBJ1-3,TRBV7-7
CASSLVRTGNTGELFF,TRBJ2-2,TRBV7-3